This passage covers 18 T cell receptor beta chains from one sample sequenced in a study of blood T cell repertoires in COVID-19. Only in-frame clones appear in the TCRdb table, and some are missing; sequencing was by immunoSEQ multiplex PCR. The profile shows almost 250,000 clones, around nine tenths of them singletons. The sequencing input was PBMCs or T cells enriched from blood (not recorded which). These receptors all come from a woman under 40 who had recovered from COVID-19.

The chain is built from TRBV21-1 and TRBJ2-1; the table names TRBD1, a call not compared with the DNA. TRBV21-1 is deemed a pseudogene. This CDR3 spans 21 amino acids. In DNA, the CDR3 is TGTGCCAGCACTACCCGGACCCAAACCGGTCGGGACAGGGGGTTGCTGAATGAGCAGTTCTTC. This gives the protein CASTTRTQTGRDRGLLNEQFF.

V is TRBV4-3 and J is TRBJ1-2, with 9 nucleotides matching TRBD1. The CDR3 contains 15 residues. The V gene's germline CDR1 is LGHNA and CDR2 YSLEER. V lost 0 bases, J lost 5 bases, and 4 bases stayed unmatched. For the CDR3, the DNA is TGCGCCAGCAGCCAAGATGTGGGACAGGGATATGGCTACACCTTC. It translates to CASSQDVGQGYGYTF.

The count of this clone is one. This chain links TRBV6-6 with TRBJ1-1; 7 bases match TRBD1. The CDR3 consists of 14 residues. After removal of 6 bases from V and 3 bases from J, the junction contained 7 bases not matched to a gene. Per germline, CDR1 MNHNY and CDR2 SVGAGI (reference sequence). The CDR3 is CASRRGQKYTEAFF. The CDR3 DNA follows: TGTGCCAGCAGACGGGGACAGAAGTACACTGAAGCTTTCTTT.

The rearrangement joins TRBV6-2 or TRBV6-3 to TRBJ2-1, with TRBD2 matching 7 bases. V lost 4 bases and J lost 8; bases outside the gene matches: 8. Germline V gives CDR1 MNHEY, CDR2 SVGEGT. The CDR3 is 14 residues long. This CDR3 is CASSSRTRLDEQFF. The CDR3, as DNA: TGTGCCAGCAGTTCCCGGACTAGGCTTGATGAGCAGTTCTTC.

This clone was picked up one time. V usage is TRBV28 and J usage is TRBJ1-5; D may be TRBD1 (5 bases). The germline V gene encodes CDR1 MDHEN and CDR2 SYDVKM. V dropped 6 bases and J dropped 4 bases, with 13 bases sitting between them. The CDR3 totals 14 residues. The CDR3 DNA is TGTGCCAGCAGAACCGGAAGGGGAAATCAGCCCCAGCATTTT. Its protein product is CASRTGRGNQPQHF.

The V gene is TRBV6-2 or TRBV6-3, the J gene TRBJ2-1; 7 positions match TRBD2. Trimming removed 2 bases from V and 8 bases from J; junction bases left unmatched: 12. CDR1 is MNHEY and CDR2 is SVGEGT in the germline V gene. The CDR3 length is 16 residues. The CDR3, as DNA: TGTGCCAGCAGTTACCCAAAGCGGGACTTTCTATATGAGCAGTTCTTC. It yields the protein CASSYPKRDFLYEQFF.

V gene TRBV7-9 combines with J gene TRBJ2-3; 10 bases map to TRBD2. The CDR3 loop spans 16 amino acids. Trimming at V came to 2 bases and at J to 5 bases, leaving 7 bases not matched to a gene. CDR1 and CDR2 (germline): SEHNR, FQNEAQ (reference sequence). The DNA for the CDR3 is TGTGCCAGCAGCTTACGAGCTAGCGGGAGCGGAGATACGCAGTATTTT. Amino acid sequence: CASSLRASGSGDTQYF.

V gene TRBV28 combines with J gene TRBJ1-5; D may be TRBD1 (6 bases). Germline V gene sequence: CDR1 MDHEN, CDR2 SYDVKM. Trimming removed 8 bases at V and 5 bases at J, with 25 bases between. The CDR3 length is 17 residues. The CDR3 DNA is TGTGCCAGCTATGCCTTTACAGGGAGCGGAGCATATCAGCCCCAGCATTTT. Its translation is CASYAFTGSGAYQPQHF.

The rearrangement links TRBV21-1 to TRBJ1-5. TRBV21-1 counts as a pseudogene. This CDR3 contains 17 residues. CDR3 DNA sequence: TGTGCCAGCAGCAGTCGTTGTTGGGGGACTTCCAATCAGCCCCAGCATTTT. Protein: CASSSRCWGTSNQPQHF.

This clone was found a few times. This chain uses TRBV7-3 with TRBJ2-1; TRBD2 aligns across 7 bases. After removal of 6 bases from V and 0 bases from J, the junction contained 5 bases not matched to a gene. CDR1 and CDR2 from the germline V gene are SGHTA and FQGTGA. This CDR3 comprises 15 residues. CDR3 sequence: CASREAGSSYNEQFF. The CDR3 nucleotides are TGTGCCAGCAGGGAAGCGGGGAGCTCCTACAATGAGCAGTTCTTC.

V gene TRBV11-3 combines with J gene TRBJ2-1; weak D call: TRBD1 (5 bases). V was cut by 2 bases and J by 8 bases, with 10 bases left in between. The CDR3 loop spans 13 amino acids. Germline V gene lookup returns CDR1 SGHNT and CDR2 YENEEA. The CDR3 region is CASSLQGSDEQFF. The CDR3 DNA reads TGTGCCAGCAGCTTACAGGGATCCGATGAGCAGTTCTTC.

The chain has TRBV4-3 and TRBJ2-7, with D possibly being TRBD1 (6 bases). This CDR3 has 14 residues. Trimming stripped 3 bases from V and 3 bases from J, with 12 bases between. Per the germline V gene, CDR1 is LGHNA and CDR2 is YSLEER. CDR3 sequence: CASSHNIGGYEQYF. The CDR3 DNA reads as TGCGCCAGCAGCCATAATATAGGGGGCTACGAGCAGTACTTC.

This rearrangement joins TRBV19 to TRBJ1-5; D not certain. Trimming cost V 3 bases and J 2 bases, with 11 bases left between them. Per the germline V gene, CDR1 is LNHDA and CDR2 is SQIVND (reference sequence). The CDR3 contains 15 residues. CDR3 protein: CASSISGLGNQPQHF. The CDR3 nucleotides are TGTGCCAGTAGTATTTCAGGCTTAGGCAATCAGCCCCAGCATTTT.

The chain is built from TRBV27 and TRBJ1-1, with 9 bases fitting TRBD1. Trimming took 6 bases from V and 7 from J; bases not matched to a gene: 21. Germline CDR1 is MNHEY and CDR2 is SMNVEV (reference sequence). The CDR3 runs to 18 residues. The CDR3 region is CASSSPGDRVRLQGEAFF. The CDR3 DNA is TGTGCCAGCAGCTCGCCGGGGGACAGGGTACGCCTCCAGGGTGAAGCTTTCTTT.

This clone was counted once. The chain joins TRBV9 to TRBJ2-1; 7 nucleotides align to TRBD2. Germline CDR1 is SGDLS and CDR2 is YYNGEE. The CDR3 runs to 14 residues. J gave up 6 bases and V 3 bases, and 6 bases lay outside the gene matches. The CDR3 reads CASSGTTSSNEQFF. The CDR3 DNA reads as TGTGCCAGCAGCGGGACGACTAGCAGCAATGAGCAGTTCTTC.

The CDR3 region has the DNA TGTGCCAGCAGTGCTCAGTGGAGACGAGGCAATCAGCCCCAGCATTTT. Translation gives CASSAQWRRGNQPQHF. The chain combines TRBV28 with TRBJ1-5; no firm D call. V dropped 5 bases and J dropped 2 bases, with 16 bases sitting between them. Germline CDR1 and CDR2: MDHEN and SYDVKM. This CDR3 has 16 amino acids.

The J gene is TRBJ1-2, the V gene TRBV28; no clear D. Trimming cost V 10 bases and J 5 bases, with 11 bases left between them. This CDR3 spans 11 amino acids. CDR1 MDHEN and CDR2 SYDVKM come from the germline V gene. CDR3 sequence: CATKIQYGYTF. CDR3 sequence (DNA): TGTGCCACCAAGATACAATATGGCTACACCTTC.

The CDR3 loop is CASSLFGVYYEQYF. As DNA, the CDR3 is TGTGCCAGCAGTTTATTTGGAGTCTACTACGAGCAGTACTTC. The rearrangement links TRBV28 to TRBJ2-7, with no clear D. The CDR3 contains 14 residues. Germline V CDR1 and CDR2: MDHEN, SYDVKM. Trimming removed 1 base from V and 3 bases from J, with 10 bases in between.